The present T cell receptor beta chain was sequenced within a study of cytomegalovirus exposure and HLA in healthy donors (dated 2017 in TCRdb). Broadly, across the study: An earlier analysis of 550 to 700 of the donors reported about 290 Gb of sequence data and about 100 million unique TCR beta sequences from about 200 million T cells. The study was designed to test whether signatures of past pathogen exposure could be identified by cataloging public T cell receptors. The study combined high-throughput TCR immunosequencing, statistical association of individual TCRs with disease status, and machine learning to predict cytomegalovirus infection status. An earlier analysis of more than 450 of the donors used high-throughput TCR beta sequencing to judge whether each TCR beta V gene segment behaved as functional or pseudogenic. Of the roughly 420 genotyped donors, approximately 80% were placed in the genetic ancestry cluster associated with self-reported Caucasian donors. Using immunosequencing, the study profiled T cell repertoires from approximately 700 subjects and related those repertoires to cytomegalovirus serostatus. Typing coverage varied by locus: roughly 620-640 donors for A, B, C, DRB1 and DQB1; approximately 500 for DQA1; more than 600 for DPA1; more than 450 for DPB1. A later analysis re-analyzed previously published TCR beta repertoires from 550 to 700 donors and added high-resolution HLA genotyping to study TCR occurrence patterns. Genome-wide SNP genotypes for about 60% of the roughly 670 donors were used in a later genetic analysis, which treated that subset as a discovery cohort. In addition to the first cohort of 666 subjects, a separate validation cohort of 120 different subjects was used. Rather than using new phenotypic data, the later analysis identified candidate immune exposures from TCR beta sequences and from how often those sequences occurred across donors. Donor age, sex, ethnicity and CMV serostatus were compiled together with the repertoire data. Class I and class II HLA loci were covered by the typing at four-digit resolution. Among some 400 genotyped donors of the cohort, an average of approximately 240,000 unique TCR beta nucleotide sequences was sequenced per donor, of which about 19% were non-productive. Every repertoire in the discovery cohort had been generated on one and the same sequencing platform. Because of strong linkage in the cohort, four or five DR-DQ haplotypes were treated as single units for association and clustering. An early release covering 500 to 750 HLA-typed donors comprised approximately 300 gigabases of sequencing data and roughly 85 million unique TCR sequences.

In total, roughly 670 healthy bone marrow donors made up the cohort. All cohort members were sampled while nominally healthy, although unrecorded immune exposures were likely present. The donor was CMV seropositive and was included in the group of 250 to 350 seropositive cohort members. A peripheral blood sample was collected from each donor, and TCR beta sequencing was performed on peripheral blood mononuclear cells. The Qiagen DNeasy Blood Extraction Kit was used to extract genomic DNA from the blood cell samples. Study-wide findings and limitations: Presence/absence analyses assumed roughly uniform sequencing depth across donors, an assumption that may not hold. Cytomegalovirus status was reported to be diagnosed by the classifier with high specificity and sensitivity in both the original and validation cohorts. A further reported finding was that TCR beta sequences accurately predicted the HLA-A and HLA-B alleles for most subjects in the first cohort. Only TCR beta chains were sequenced in this cohort, and the absence of alpha or paired-chain data limited detectable features. A cluster of highly shared sequence variants was judged likely to represent a technical artifact of the sequencing pipeline. In a later genetic analysis, a missense DCLRE1C variant was associated with V-gene and J-gene trimming of TCR beta chains, and the association was replicated in an independent cohort. Several of the top co-occurrence clusters appeared to be linked to parvovirus B19, influenza, CMV and Epstein-Barr virus, according to a later analysis. Correlated functional status among segregating V segments might reflect linkage disequilibrium, but an unknown experimental factor could not be ruled out. According to a later genetic analysis, donors in an Asian-associated ancestry cluster had fewer N-insertions in productive TCRs than the roughly 670-donor mean. In an earlier analysis of more than 500 of the donors, most TCR beta V segments appeared in productive rearrangements about 87% or about 30% of the time, broadly matching IMGT annotations. Three of the identified cytomegalovirus-associated TCR beta chains were confirmed in vitro to be specific for cytomegalovirus antigens. According to a later analysis, TCR association rates differed among HLA loci, with DRB1 alleles showing the most associated TCRs and HLA-C alleles showing the fewest. According to a later analysis, most CMV-associated TCR beta chains appeared to be HLA-restricted, and the HLA associations seemed to be driven largely by CMV exposure. Because some donors lacked HLA typing at each locus, the association tests relied only on the typed subset. Most TCR sequences were seen in very few donors, while some public TCRs were found in many individuals. Compared with equally common non-associated chains, HLA-associated TCR beta chains in a later analysis were more clonally expanded and had lower generation probabilities. For the cohort, immune exposure information was limited to CMV serostatus. When HLA alleles, especially DR and DQ, strongly co-occurred, TCR associations were difficult to assign to individual alleles. Because the 87-base-pair reads could not distinguish some IMGT-functional V segments, including TRBV6-2 and TRBV6-3, those segments were excluded. The earlier analysis of 450 to 700 of the donors excluded 15 to 20 rarely observed V segments, including chromosome 9 orphons, because counts were too low. A later analysis associated roughly 17,000 TCR beta sequences with specific HLA alleles at a false discovery rate of 0.05. The study listed 150 to 200 TCR beta chains as associated with cytomegalovirus. The authors suggested that the approach could potentially be generalized to other disease states and immunological phenotypes.

As concerns this clone: It has no known antigen specificity. Base qualities are not provided; no much larger clone lies one nucleotide away.

Receptor libraries were prepared by the immunoSEQ multiplex PCR assay. The multiplex PCR relied on a mix of 60 forward primers for TCR Vbeta segments and 13 reverse primers for TCR Jbeta segments. A multiplex PCR assay on genomic DNA amplified the CDR3 region of rearranged TCR beta genes. On the Illumina HiSeq System, the amplified TCR beta libraries were sequenced as 87-base-pair reads. The paper's processing steps were these. In a later analysis, tens of millions of unique TCR beta chains were counted across the 500 to 850 repertoires, and roughly 11 million of these chains were shared by at least two donors. A nearest-neighbor algorithm error-corrected the raw reads and collapsed the reads into unique sequences, merging closely related sequences to remove PCR and sequencing errors. Alignment of CDR3 sequences to IMGT reference sequences was used to assign V, D and J gene segments. Each retained sequence needed at least a six-nucleotide match to both a V gene segment and a J gene segment. A rearrangement was called productive if the CDR3 had no stop codons and remained in frame with V and J, and every other rearrangement was called non-productive. Following IMGT convention, CDR3 was defined as the stretch from the second conserved V-encoded cysteine to the conserved J-encoded phenylalanine. The earlier analysis of a few hundred of the donors excluded any sequence lacking an unambiguous match to a single V gene segment. In an earlier analysis of approximately 590 of the donors, a V segment was called functional when productive rearrangements were above 56.7%, and segregating when the standard deviation between donors exceeded 5%. A statistical classification framework was built for diagnosing cytomegalovirus status from the catalog of TCR beta chain sequences. In a later analysis, TCR nucleotide sequences were compared against IMGT/GENE-DB human TR gene sequences so that V and J genes could be assigned. Using the TCRdist pipeline, a later analysis assigned CDR3 sequences along with most-parsimonious VDJ recombination scenarios. In a later analysis, each TCR beta chain was defined by its CDR3 amino acid sequence together with its V-gene family, and reads lacking a unique V-gene family were excluded. In a later analysis, approximately 590 highly shared, low-generation-probability nucleotide sequences were removed to address suspected cross-contamination and a sequencing artifact. In a later analysis, a clonal expansion index was calculated for each public chain from normalized within-repertoire ranks of inferred template counts. Generation probabilities in a later analysis came from a VDJ recombination model fitted to out-of-frame rearrangements, and those results were checked against IGoR. Hypergeometric tests were used in a later analysis to score TCR-TCR, TCR-HLA and TCR-CMV co-occurrence, with a repertoire-size bias correction applied to the TCR pairs. To estimate false discovery rates, a later analysis permuted the HLA or CMV assignments 20 times. In a later analysis, co-occurring TCRs were grouped with DBSCAN, and TCRdist sequence similarity was added when clustering was performed within HLA-allele-positive subsets. Co-occurrence clustering excluded repertoires with fewer than 30,000 or more than 120,000 public chains, plus five with anomalous nucleotide sharing. TCRdb stores this immuneACCESS table with in-frame sequences only. Part of the clones is absent; in the studies checked, under half of the shortfall reflects unresolved V genes, and no reason is known for the rest. That table supplies the V and J calls and clone size; D and trimming were determined from the DNA. The sample contains about 150,000 clones, 79% of them found a single time. Of the sample, 7.5% to 9% falls within the top ten clones.

CDR1 LGHNA and CDR2 YSLEER are derived from the germline V gene. V was cut back by 0 bases and J by 7 bases, leaving a gap of 13 bases between them. Its CDR3 holds 15 amino acids, cysteine through phenylalanine. Solely the CDR3 DNA is kept, with 45 bases framed from the first base. The rearrangement combines TRBV4-3 with TRBJ1-5; tentative D gene TRBD1, with 5 bases matching. The sequencing sample was made of PBMCs. This clonotype originated in a man under 40 in good health and CMV-seropositive. The DNA sequence is TGCGCCAGCAGCCAAGATCAGGGCCCCGGACAGCCCCAGCATTTT. This sequence encodes CASSQDQGPGQPQHF.